A single sample gave rise to the 25 T cell receptor beta chains below, sequenced in a study of T-cell memory formation after mild COVID-19. MiXCR, applied by TCRdb to the 5' RACE reads, yields one record per CDR3 protein. The sample records 340,000 or so distinct CDR3 sequences, over 10% being singletons. Sequenced sample: PBMCs or a T cell subset sorted from them (not recorded which). The receptors were gathered from a young man who had mild COVID-19 (a few samples of this study predate the infection). Cell type and time point are not known.

This clonotype appeared a single time. The chain combines TRBV4-3 with TRBJ2-6; D unresolved. The CDR3 extends over 18 amino acids. Germline lookup yields CDR1 LGHNA and CDR2 YSLEER. Trimming shortened V by 1 base and J by 0 bases, and 13 bases separated the two germline ends. CDR3 residues: CASSQGAYPNSGANVLTF. The CDR3 DNA follows: TGCGCCAGCAGCCAAGGAGCGTATCCTAACTCTGGGGCCAACGTCCTGACTTTC.

This clonotype was counted a few times. The chain has TRBV20-1 and TRBJ1-3, with 8 bases lining up with TRBD1. This CDR3 is built from 15 residues. The germline V gene has CDR1 DFQATT and CDR2 SNEGSKA (reference sequence). J gave up 5 bases and V 3 bases, and 9 bases lay outside the gene matches. The CDR3 sequence is CSASPTGGLRNTIYF. As DNA, the CDR3 is TGCAGTGCTAGTCCTACAGGGGGGCTTCGAAACACCATATATTTT.

This clonotype was detected many times. The chain couples TRBV10-3 to TRBJ2-6, with D uncertain. The CDR3 sequence is 14 residues long. CDR1 and CDR2 (germline): ENHRY, SYGVKD. V was clipped by 4 bases and J by 1 base, with 5 bases between them. CDR3: CAISVGSGANVLTF. DNA for the CDR3: TGTGCCATCAGTGTGGGATCTGGGGCCAACGTCCTGACTTTC.

This clonotype was counted a few times. J is TRBJ1-5 and V is TRBV3-1; D is undetermined. The CDR3 loop spans 13 amino acids. Germline assignment: CDR1 LGHDT and CDR2 YNNKEL (reference sequence). With 5 bases removed from V and 5 bases from J, the gap between germline ends came to 10 bases. The CDR3 reads CASSAGGHQPQHF. The DNA of the CDR3 is TGTGCCAGCAGCGCCGGAGGCCATCAGCCCCAGCATTTT. Combining the CDR3 with reference TRBV3-1 and TRBJ1-5 gives the whole variable domain DTAVSQTPKYLVTQMGNDKSIKCEQNLGHDTMYWYKQDSKKFLKIMFSYNNKELIINETVPNRFSPKSPDKAHLNLHINSLELGDSAVYFCASSAGGHQPQHFGDGTRLSIL.

The chain uses TRBV7-9 and TRBJ2-3; 12 bases line up with TRBD2. The germline gives CDR1 SEHNR, CDR2 FQNEAQ (reference sequence). The junction had 6 bases not matched to a gene; V was cut back by 6 bases and J by 5 bases. This CDR3 is 15 amino acids long. The CDR3 nucleotides are TGTGCCAGCAGGCGACCGGGACTAGCGGGAGATACGCAGTATTTT. Protein product: CASRRPGLAGDTQYF.

A few counts support this clonotype. V usage is TRBV10-3 and J usage is TRBJ1-4, with 8 positions matching TRBD1. V shed 10 bases and J 7 bases; nucleotides not matched to a gene: 8. CDR1 and CDR2 (germline): ENHRY, SYGVKD. This CDR3 is 13 amino acids long. The chain's CDR3 is CATKTGDREKLFF. The CDR3, as DNA: TGTGCCACCAAGACAGGGGACCGTGAAAAACTGTTTTTT.

The rearrangement uses TRBV7-2 and TRBJ2-1; 10 bases line up with TRBD2. CDR1 is SGHTA, CDR2 FQGNSA, per germline. Trimming cost V 5 bases and J 7 bases; bases outside gene matches: 8. This CDR3 has 15 residues. The CDR3 DNA sequence: TGTGCCAGCAGCCCCAGCGGGGGGGCCAGAAATGAGCAGTTCTTC. Protein sequence: CASSPSGGARNEQFF.

This clonotype was detected many times. V gene TRBV12-3 or TRBV12-4 combines with J gene TRBJ2-1, with D unclear. This CDR3 has 15 residues. Trimming shortened V by 3 bases and J by 0 bases, and 9 bases separated the two germline ends. CDR3 sequence (DNA): TGTGCCAGCAGTTTCGGCAGCGACTCCTACAATGAGCAGTTCTTC. Translated, it gives CASSFGSDSYNEQFF.

This clonotype has only a few counts. The chain carries TRBV7-2 and TRBJ1-5; 7 bases line up with TRBD1. Looked up from germline, CDR1 is SGHTA and CDR2 is FQGNSA. The V and J ends lost 3 bases and 1 base, in that order; junction bases with no gene match: 3. CDR3 length equals 15 residues. CDR3 nucleotides: TGTGCCAGCAGCTTGTACAGGGGAAGCAATCAGCCCCAGCATTTT. Residues: CASSLYRGSNQPQHF.

This clonotype was picked up many times. V and J are TRBV4-3 and TRBJ2-1; no firm D call. The V and J ends lost 5 bases and 6 bases respectively, with 11 bases between them. CDR3 length: 13 residues. Germline V lookup: CDR1 LGHNA, CDR2 YSLEER. CDR3: CASSRYTTNEQFF. The CDR3 DNA reads TGCGCCAGCAGCAGATATACGACCAATGAGCAGTTCTTC.

This clonotype came up a few times. The chain uses TRBV4-1 and TRBJ2-2; 10 bases line up with TRBD1. V trimming: 8 bases; J trimming: 5 bases; junction bases outside the gene matches: 5. Germline V gene data show CDR1 as MGHRA and CDR2 as YSYEKL. The CDR3 covers 14 residues. In nucleotides, the CDR3 is TGCGCCAGCGGCTGGGACAGGGGTACCGGGGAGCTGTTTTTT. It is translated as CASGWDRGTGELFF.

This clonotype was seen a few times. The rearrangement joins TRBV6-5 to TRBJ2-1; D not certain. V gave up 2 bases and J gave up 6 bases, with 8 bases separating them. The CDR3 totals 13 residues. Looked up from germline, CDR1 is MNHEY and CDR2 is SVGAGI. CDR3 protein: CASSYNPVNEQFF. CDR3 coding DNA: TGTGCCAGCAGTTACAATCCAGTCAATGAGCAGTTCTTC.

The chain couples TRBV7-2 to TRBJ2-1, with 7 bases that match TRBD1. Trimming removed 2 bases from V and 9 bases from J; junction bases left unmatched: 1. Germline-derived CDR1 and CDR2 are SGHTA and FQGNSA. This CDR3 comprises 12 residues. Written as DNA, the CDR3 is TGTGCCAGCAGCTTACAGGGGGTTGAGCAGTTCTTC. Translation gives CASSLQGVEQFF.

This clonotype was seen ten or more times. The CDR3 loop reads CASSEGQGIQETQYF. CDR3 DNA sequence: TGTGCCAGCAGCGAGGGACAGGGAATACAAGAGACCCAGTACTTC. The chain recombines TRBV9 with TRBJ2-5, with 9 bases identical to TRBD1. The germline gives CDR1 SGDLS, CDR2 YYNGEE. CDR3 length: 15 amino acids. V gave up 3 bases and J gave up 2 bases; unmatched junction bases: 5. Full variable domain (rest looked up from reference TRBV9 and TRBJ2-5): DSGVTQTPKHLITATGQRVTLRCSPRSGDLSVYWYQQSLDQGLQFLIQYYNGEERAKGNILERFSAQQFPDLHSELNLSSLELGDSALYFCASSEGQGIQETQYFGPGTRLLVL.

The chain uses TRBV28 and TRBJ1-1; D is possibly TRBD1 (6 bases). This CDR3 is 16 amino acids long. V lost 1 base and J lost 3, with 15 bases in between. Per germline, CDR1 MDHEN and CDR2 SYDVKM. This CDR3 reads CASSLSRGAGDTEAFF. The DNA for the CDR3 is TGTGCCAGCAGTTTATCGCGGGGCGCAGGGGACACTGAAGCTTTCTTT.

This clonotype was counted only a few times. This chain links TRBV29-1 with TRBJ1-2, with D possibly TRBD1 on 6 matching bases. This CDR3 comprises 12 residues. Per germline, CDR1 SQVTM and CDR2 ANQGSEA. Between the trimmed V and J ends, which lost 4 bases and 6 bases, there was a span of 12 bases. CDR3 amino acids: CSVARGIDGYTF. The CDR3 coding sequence is TGCAGCGTTGCAAGGGGGATTGATGGCTACACCTTC.

V usage is TRBV4-3 and J usage is TRBJ1-2; D unresolved. The germline CDR1 and CDR2 sequences are LGHNA and YSLEER. This CDR3 region has 14 residues. V lost 0 bases, J lost 8 bases, and 13 bases lay in between. CDR3 nucleotides: TGCGCCAGCAGCCAAGATGGGAGCCCTAAAGGCTACACCTTC. Amino acids: CASSQDGSPKGYTF.

The table lists this clonotype with a few counts. The rearrangement joins TRBV2 to TRBJ2-1; D is possibly TRBD2 (5 bases). There are 11 residues in the CDR3. CDR1 SNHLY and CDR2 FYNNEI come from the germline V gene. V shed 10 bases and J shed 3 bases, with 7 bases lying between them. The CDR3 loop is CATGDYNEQFF. For the CDR3, the DNA is TGTGCCACCGGGGACTACAATGAGCAGTTCTTC.

In the case of this clonotype: Sequence at one end of the junction differs from germline and may be a read error. The chain carries TRBV29-1 and TRBJ2-5; D unresolved. Looked up from germline, CDR1 is SQVTM and CDR2 is ANQGSEA. This CDR3 spans 9 amino acids. The CDR3 DNA reads as TGCAGCGTGGAAGAGACCCAGTACTTC. Amino acids: CSVEETQYF. Full variable domain (rest looked up from reference TRBV29-1 and TRBJ2-5): SAVISQKPSRDICQRGTSLTIQCQVDSQVTMMFWYRQQPGQSLTLIATANQGSEATYESGFVIDKFPISRPNLTFSTLTVSNMSPEDSSIYLCSVEETQYFGPGTRLLVL.

This clonotype was detected a few times. The chain links TRBV6-2 or TRBV6-3 to TRBJ2-7, with D perhaps being TRBD1 or TRBD2 (6 bases each). This CDR3 comprises 13 residues. Trimming shortened V by 4 bases and J by 4 bases, and 11 bases separated the two germline ends. CDR1 MNHEY and CDR2 SVGEGT come from the germline V gene. The CDR3 bases are TGTGCCAGCAGTTCCGGGGGCAGTTACGAGCAGTACGTC. This sequence encodes CASSSGGSYEQYV.

DNA for the CDR3: TGTGCCAGCTCGCGTCAGGTTCCGAACACTGAAGCTTTCTTT. Its protein is CASSRQVPNTEAFF. This chain joins TRBV18 and TRBJ1-1; D is ambiguous. Trimming shortened V by 6 bases and J by 1 base, and 12 bases separated the two germline ends. Per the germline V gene, CDR1 is KGHSH and CDR2 is LQKENI. The CDR3 sequence is 14 residues long.

This clonotype turned up a few times. The V gene is TRBV7-9, the J gene TRBJ2-3; the D call may be TRBD1 or TRBD2 (5 bases each). The germline gives CDR1 SEHNR, CDR2 FQNEAQ (reference sequence). This CDR3 contains 14 residues. V was shortened by 8 bases and J by 4 bases, with 16 bases between the two germline ends. The CDR3 sequence is CASDSGTSADTQYF. The DNA of the CDR3 is TGTGCCAGCGATTCTGGGACCTCGGCAGATACGCAGTATTTT.

V gene TRBV7-8 combines with J gene TRBJ2-1; 7 positions match TRBD2. Germline values: CDR1 SGHVS, CDR2 FQNEAQ. Losses at the gene ends were 5 bases for V and 11 bases for J; bases not matched to a gene: 6. The length of the CDR3 is 12 residues. For the CDR3, the DNA is TGTGCCAGCAGCATCCAAGCGGGGAAGCAGTTCTTC. This sequence encodes CASSIQAGKQFF.

This chain links TRBV5-1 with TRBJ1-2; D might be TRBD1 (6 bases). The germline gives CDR1 SGHRS, CDR2 YFSETQ. Trimming removed 4 bases at V and 5 bases at J, with 18 bases between. CDR3 size: 15 residues. The CDR3 DNA is TGCGCCAGCAGCCTCAGTAGGGGGGAATTATATGGCTACACCTTC. The encoded protein is CASSLSRGELYGYTF.

This clonotype showed up just a few times. The rearrangement joins TRBV12-3 or TRBV12-4 to TRBJ2-7; 7 nucleotides line up with TRBD1. The CDR3 contains 15 residues. The trim removed 6 bases at V and 0 bases at J, leaving 8 bases unmatched. CDR3 DNA sequence: TGTGCCAGCAGCCTAGGGGGCGGGCCCTCCTACGAGCAGTACTTC. Its translation is CASSLGGGPSYEQYF.